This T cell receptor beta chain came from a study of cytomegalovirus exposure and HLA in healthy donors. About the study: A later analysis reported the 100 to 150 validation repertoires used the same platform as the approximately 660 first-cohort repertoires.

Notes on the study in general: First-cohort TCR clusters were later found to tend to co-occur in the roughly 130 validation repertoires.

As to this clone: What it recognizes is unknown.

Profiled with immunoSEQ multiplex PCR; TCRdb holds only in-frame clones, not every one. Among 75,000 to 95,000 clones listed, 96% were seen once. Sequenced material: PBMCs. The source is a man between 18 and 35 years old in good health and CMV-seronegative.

The CDR3: CASSLLGAPSQPQHF. CDR3 bases: TGCGCCAGCAGCTTGTTGGGGGCTCCAAGTCAGCCCCAGCATTTT. The chain combines TRBV5-1 with TRBJ1-5, with D maybe TRBD1 (6 bases). The germline V gene has CDR1 SGHRS and CDR2 YFSETQ. This CDR3 spans 15 amino acids. The V end lost 1 base, the J end lost 6 bases, and 14 bases lay between the germline ends. Based on the CDR3 plus reference TRBV5-1 and TRBJ1-5, the full variable domain is KAGVTQTPRYLIKTRGQQVTLSCSPISGHRSVSWYQQTPGQGLQFLFEYFSETQRNKGNFPGRFSGRQFSNSRSEMNVSTLELGDSALYLCASSLLGAPSQPQHFGDGTRLSIL.